Below, 27 T cell receptor beta chains from the same sample are listed, as sequenced in a study of beta chain features in type 1 diabetes. Whole-study findings and limits: For Type 1 diabetes patients, all four CD4+ subsets carried TCRB CDR3s that were moderately but significantly shorter.

cDNA synthesis used the whole RNA isolate, giving expressed TCRB sequences. The data were produced by immunoSEQ multiplex PCR, yet TCRdb's version contains in-frame clones alone and is incomplete. The sample lists a few hundred thousand clones; approximately 16% were seen once. No antigens are known for them. The sequenced material came from naive CD4+ T cells from blood. Source of these receptors: a man aged 30-40 years with type 1 diabetes.

This clone was seen more than once but under ten times. The J gene is TRBJ2-3, the V gene TRBV5-4; 11 bases align to TRBD2. J was trimmed by 2 bases and V by 4 bases; bases with no gene match: 6. This CDR3 has 16 amino acids. Germline V CDR1 and CDR2: SGHNT, YYREEE (reference sequence). CDR3 sequence: CASSVTSGGVTDTQYF. CDR3 sequence (DNA): TGTGCCAGCAGCGTAACTAGCGGGGGAGTCACAGATACGCAGTATTTT.

The rearrangement joins TRBV6-6 to TRBJ2-4; D is possibly TRBD2 (6 bases). The germline V and J ends were trimmed by 4 bases and 4 bases, with 14 bases remaining between them. The CDR3 consists of 15 residues. Germline-derived CDR1 and CDR2 are MNHNY and SVGAGI (reference sequence). DNA for the CDR3: TGTGCCAGCAGTTCACCTGGGCGGGGTAAAAACATTCAGTACTTC. Its protein product is CASSSPGRGKNIQYF.

This clone has just a few counts. J is TRBJ2-1 and V is TRBV27, with TRBD1 identical over 7 bases. Trimming at V came to 5 bases and at J to 0 bases, leaving 4 bases not matched to a gene. The germline CDR1 and CDR2 sequences are MNHEY and SMNVEV (reference sequence). The CDR3 contains 15 residues. In DNA form, the CDR3 reads TGTGCCAGCAGTCAGGACAGGAGCTCCTACAATGAGCAGTTCTTC. Translating it yields CASSQDRSSYNEQFF.

The chain carries TRBV30 and TRBJ1-1; D remains ambiguous. Germline values: CDR1 GTSNPN, CDR2 SVGIG (reference sequence). The CDR3 loop spans 12 amino acids. V shed 0 bases and J shed 8 bases, with 10 bases lying between them. The CDR3 reads CAWSVSTYEAFF. CDR3 bases: TGTGCCTGGAGTGTAAGCACTTACGAAGCTTTCTTT.

The sample holds a few counts of this clone. This chain connects TRBV28 to TRBJ2-7; D not certain. The germline CDR1 and CDR2 sequences are MDHEN and SYDVKM. This CDR3 is 12 amino acids long. Trimming removed 1 base from V and 4 bases from J, with 5 bases in between. The DNA of the CDR3 is TGTGCCAGCAGTTTATCGGAGTACGAGCAGTACTTC. This codes for CASSLSEYEQYF.

V and J are TRBV4-1 and TRBJ2-3; 13 bases fit TRBD2. Germline V gene sequence: CDR1 MGHRA, CDR2 YSYEKL. The CDR3 covers 15 residues. After removal of 4 bases from V and 4 bases from J, the junction contained 2 bases not matched to a gene. DNA of the CDR3: TGCGCCAGCAGCCGAGGACTAGCGGGAGCAGATACGCAGTATTTT. Translating it yields CASSRGLAGADTQYF.

The V call is TRBV5-1, the J call TRBJ2-1; the D is unclear. The CDR3 spans 14 residues. Germline assignment: CDR1 SGHRS and CDR2 YFSETQ. V lost 4 bases and J 2 bases, leaving 10 bases between the germline ends. Here the CDR3 DNA reads TGCGCCAGCAGCCCAGCATCCGCCTACAATGAGCAGTTCTTC. It codes for CASSPASAYNEQFF.

In this sample, this clone turned up a few times. The chain employs TRBV4-1 and TRBJ1-2; possible D gene TRBD1, 5 bases. V was pared by 0 bases and J by 2 bases, with 13 bases between. In germline, CDR1 is MGHRA, CDR2 YSYEKL. The length of the CDR3 is 16 residues. The CDR3 protein is CASSQEDRSSNYGYTF. Written as DNA, the CDR3 is TGCGCCAGCAGCCAAGAAGACAGATCCTCGAACTATGGCTACACCTTC.

This sequence joins TRBV11-2 and TRBJ2-1; 8 nucleotides match TRBD2. CDR1 and CDR2 (germline): SGHAT, FQNNGV. There are 15 residues in the CDR3. Germline trimming cut 1 base from V and 8 bases from J; bases unmatched to any gene: 7. In nucleotides, the CDR3 is TGTGCCAGCAGCTTAGTGAGCGGGAGTGGGTATGAGCAGTTCTTC. Residues: CASSLVSGSGYEQFF.

This clone was seen only a few times. V gene TRBV9 combines with J gene TRBJ2-7; D gene uncertain. V lost 0 bases, J lost 1 base, and 5 bases lay in between. This CDR3 has 13 amino acids. Looked up from germline, CDR1 is SGDLS and CDR2 is YYNGEE. The CDR3 DNA follows: TGTGCCAGCAGCGTAGGCACTTCCTACGAGCAGTACTTC. The encoded protein is CASSVGTSYEQYF.

This clone was detected only a few times. The rearrangement links TRBV15 to TRBJ2-5, with D possibly being TRBD2 (5 bases). This CDR3 region has 15 residues. The germline CDR1 and CDR2 sequences are LNHNV and YYDKDF (reference sequence). Trimming cost V 4 bases and J 5 bases, with 17 bases left between them. Here the CDR3 DNA reads TGTGCCACCAGCACCCCTCGGGGAGTAGGGGAGACCCAGTACTTC. This encodes CATSTPRGVGETQYF.

This chain links TRBV7-2 with TRBJ2-5; no clear D gene. This CDR3 has 13 residues. V was cut by 5 bases and J by 5 bases, with 12 bases left in between. Germline lookup yields CDR1 SGHTA and CDR2 FQGNSA. This chain's CDR3 is CASSTKTGETQYF. Written as DNA, the CDR3 is TGTGCCAGCAGCACAAAGACTGGGGAGACCCAGTACTTC.

This clone was seen more than once but under ten times. The chain links TRBV9 to TRBJ2-7, with 9 bases identical to TRBD2. V was clipped by 4 bases and J by 3 bases; unmatched bases: 5. The CDR3 contains 14 residues. CDR1 is SGDLS, CDR2 YYNGEE, per germline. The CDR3 region is CASSPIAGVYEQYF. DNA of the CDR3: TGTGCCAGCAGCCCTATAGCGGGAGTCTACGAGCAGTACTTC.

This clone was detected a few times. This chain's CDR3 is CSVLLVGGETQYF. CDR3 nucleotide sequence: TGCAGCGTACTCCTGGTGGGAGGGGAGACCCAGTACTTC. V gene TRBV29-1 combines with J gene TRBJ2-5; TRBD2 aligns across 7 bases. Per germline, CDR1 SQVTM and CDR2 ANQGSEA. Losses at the gene ends were 6 bases for V and 5 bases for J; bases not matched to a gene: 9. The CDR3 runs 13 residues.

This chain connects TRBV7-2 to TRBJ2-1; the D is unclear. The CDR3 has 12 residues. V shed 5 bases and J shed 9 bases, with 11 bases lying between them. The germline V gene encodes CDR1 SGHTA and CDR2 FQGNSA. CDR3 loop: CASSTYTGEQFF. DNA of the CDR3: TGTGCCAGCAGCACATACACGGGTGAGCAGTTCTTC.

This clone was detected a few times. Germline and junction disagree at one end, which may indicate a read error. The chain links TRBV7-7 to TRBJ2-7; D unclear. This CDR3 is 14 amino acids long. Germline assignment: CDR1 SSHAT and CDR2 FNYEAQ (reference sequence). The CDR3 spells CASSLGNGRYEQYF. The CDR3 region has the DNA TGTGCTAGCAGCTTAGGGAACGGACGCTACGAGCAGTACTTC. Drawing the rest from reference TRBV7-7 and TRBJ2-7, the complete variable domain is GAGVSQSPRYKVTKRGQDVTLRCDPISSHATLYWYQQALGQGPEFLTYFNYEAQPDKSGLPSDRFSAERPEGSISTLTIQRTEQRDSAMYRCASSLGNGRYEQYFGPGTRLTVT.

The V gene is TRBV29-1, the J gene TRBJ2-7, with TRBD2 matching over 7 bases. CDR3 length equals 13 residues. CDR1 and CDR2 (germline): SQVTM, ANQGSEA. V lost 5 bases to trimming and J lost 4 bases; unmatched junction nucleotides: 8. CDR3 DNA sequence: TGCAGCGTTCGAGGGAGGGCCCTTTACGAGCAGTACTTC. Amino acid sequence: CSVRGRALYEQYF.

The J gene is TRBJ2-3, the V gene TRBV25-1; no reliable D call. Trimming shortened V by 1 base and J by 4 bases, and 9 bases separated the two germline ends. The CDR3 consists of 14 residues. Per the germline V gene, CDR1 is MGHDK and CDR2 is SYGVNS. The CDR3 DNA sequence: TGTGCCAGCAGTGAATCGGGCCAACCAGATACGCAGTATTTT. Translation gives CASSESGQPDTQYF.

This clone showed up just a few times. J is TRBJ2-1 and V is TRBV7-3; 12 bases line up with TRBD2. Per the germline V gene, CDR1 is SGHTA and CDR2 is FQGTGA. The V gene end was trimmed by 3 bases and the J gene end by 8 bases; junction bases not matched to a gene: 5. The CDR3 extends over 15 amino acids. For the CDR3, the DNA is TGTGCCAGCAGCTTTCGGCTAGCGGGAGGGGATGAGCAGTTCTTC. Translating it yields CASSFRLAGGDEQFF.

This clone has a handful of counts. This rearrangement joins TRBV18 to TRBJ2-5; D might be TRBD1 (6 bases). CDR3 length: 13 amino acids. Trimming removed 5 bases at V and 2 bases at J, with 9 bases between. CDR1 and CDR2 from the germline V gene are KGHSH and LQKENI. DNA for the CDR3: TGTGCCAGCTCATGGACAGAGCAAGAGACCCAGTACTTC. Translating gives CASSWTEQETQYF.

In this sample, this clone turned up a few times. The V and J genes are TRBV29-1 and TRBJ1-1; D remains ambiguous. CDR3 length: 11 residues. V dropped 5 bases and J dropped 2 bases, with 6 bases sitting between them. CDR1 SQVTM and CDR2 ANQGSEA come from the germline V gene. This CDR3 is CSVQDNTEAFF. The CDR3 DNA follows: TGCAGCGTTCAGGATAACACTGAAGCTTTCTTT.

V gene TRBV11-1 combines with J gene TRBJ2-2; TRBD2 aligns across 7 bases. The CDR3 is made up of 15 amino acids. Trimming removed 2 bases from V and 8 bases from J; junction bases left unmatched: 8. The V gene's germline CDR1 is SGHAT and CDR2 FQDESV (reference sequence). CDR3 amino acids: CASSLRPTGGGELFF. The CDR3, as DNA: TGTGCCAGCAGCTTACGTCCGACGGGAGGTGGGGAGCTGTTTTTT. Drawing the rest from reference TRBV11-1 and TRBJ2-2, the complete variable domain is EAEVAQSPRYKITEKSQAVAFWCDPISGHATLYWYRQILGQGPELLVQFQDESVVDDSQLPKDRFSAERLKGVDSTLKIQPAELGDSAMYLCASSLRPTGGGELFFGEGSRLTVL.

CDR3 DNA sequence: TGTGCCAGCAGTTTATACGGCGTCTACCCCTACGAGCAGTACTTC. This encodes CASSLYGVYPYEQYF. V is TRBV28 and J is TRBJ2-7; no clear D. CDR1 and CDR2 from the germline V gene are MDHEN and SYDVKM. CDR3 size: 15 residues. Trimming removed 1 base at V and 2 bases at J, with 12 bases between.

The chain couples TRBV28 to TRBJ2-2; D gene uncertain. This CDR3 has 12 residues. Germline loops: CDR1 MDHEN, CDR2 SYDVKM. The V gene lost 7 bases and the J gene lost 1 base, with 4 bases spanning the gap. The CDR3 region is CASNRNTGELFF. DNA for the CDR3: TGTGCCAGCAACAGGAACACCGGGGAGCTGTTTTTT.

The V and J genes are TRBV6-1 and TRBJ2-4, with D uncertain. The CDR3 extends over 12 amino acids. Trimming took off 7 bases at V and 7 bases at J, with 11 bases between the two ends. The germline gives CDR1 MNHNS, CDR2 SASEGT. Here the CDR3 reads CASNKPGNIQYF. CDR3 nucleotide sequence: TGTGCCAGCAATAAACCCGGGAACATTCAGTACTTC.

Points on this clone: A read error may produce the germline difference seen at one junction end. V and J are TRBV7-7 and TRBJ2-1; a weak D match, TRBD1 (5 bases). CDR1 is SSHAT and CDR2 is FNYEAQ in the germline V gene (reference sequence). This CDR3 spans 15 amino acids. The CDR3, as DNA: TGTGCTAGCAGCTTAGTGGTTTCAGGGTTCAATGAGCAGTTCTTC. As protein: CASSLVVSGFNEQFF.

This clone appeared a few times. The chain links TRBV6-5 to TRBJ2-5; D is possibly TRBD1 (5 bases). Germline loops: CDR1 MNHEY, CDR2 SVGAGI. With 2 bases removed from V and 2 bases from J, the gap between germline ends came to 12 bases. The CDR3 has 15 residues. The CDR3 DNA follows: TGTGCCAGCAGTTACAGGACATCCGAACAAGAGACCCAGTACTTC. Translated: CASSYRTSEQETQYF.